A single sample is the source of the 2 T cell receptor beta chains below, sequenced in a study of shared clonotypes between healthy human individuals (dated by TCRdb to between 2020 and 2021). The library was obtained by the immunoSEQ multiplex PCR assay. TCRdb's version of the immuneACCESS table is confined to in-frame rearrangements and falls short of the full clone set. An unresolved V gene accounts for under half of the shortfall where checked; the remainder is of unknown origin. Here the sample has over 800,000 clones; around 93% occur a single time. The ten biggest clones cover 24% of the sample. CD8 naive samples were obtained by positive selection for CCR7 among CD45RO-negative cells, yielding a CD45RA+CCR7+ population from which TemRA cells were excluded. The source material was naive CD8+ T cells sorted from blood. What the cell subset or site label conveys for this sample: CD45RA+CCR7+. Source of these receptors: a man younger than 45 in good health.

The chain links TRBV2 to TRBJ2-1; TRBD2 matches 9 bases. Germline CDR1 and CDR2: SNHLY and FYNNEI. V dropped 8 bases and J dropped 7; count of bases not matched to a gene: 12. The CDR3 has 15 amino acids. The CDR3 here is CASLALAGVGNEQFF. CDR3 nucleotide sequence: TGTGCCAGCCTAGCACTAGCGGGTGTAGGGAATGAGCAGTTCTTC.

The sample holds one count of this clone. The chain joins TRBV9 to TRBJ2-4; D ambiguous. Germline CDR1 and CDR2: SGDLS and YYNGEE. Trimming removed 3 bases at V and 9 bases at J, with 10 bases between. This CDR3 spans 12 amino acids. The CDR3 region has the DNA TGTGCCAGCAGCGCCGGTGGTAGCATTCAGTACTTC. This encodes CASSAGGSIQYF. Full variable domain (outside the CDR3, taken from reference TRBV9 and TRBJ2-4): DSGVTQTPKHLITATGQRVTLRCSPRSGDLSVYWYQQSLDQGLQFLIQYYNGEERAKGNILERFSAQQFPDLHSELNLSSLELGDSALYFCASSAGGSIQYFGAGTRLSVL.